The 5 T cell receptor beta chains given below trace back to one sample, sequenced in a study of monozygotic twins with inflammatory bowel disease. TCRdb reprocessed the 5' RACE reads and keeps a single row for each CDR3 protein, giving no DNA. The ten most abundant clones cover roughly 5.2% of a sample with roughly 300,000 distinct CDR3 sequences. Specimen: blood. The source is a human donor with ulcerative colitis or Crohn's disease, or a healthy co-twin of an affected twin (not recorded which).

The chain joins TRBV12-3 or TRBV12-4 to TRBJ1-3. This CDR3 has 14 residues. The CDR3 reads CASKLFEAGNTIYF.

CDR3 region: CASSYVSSPLHF. The gene calls are TRBV6-5 and TRBJ1-6. Germline assignment: CDR1 MNHEY and CDR2 SVGAGI. The CDR3 consists of 12 residues.

The chain uses TRBV5-1 and TRBJ2-5; TCRdb's D call, TRBD2, is unchecked because there is no DNA. The CDR3 is 17 residues long. CDR1 SGHRS and CDR2 YFSETQ come from the germline V gene. Here the CDR3 reads CASSLVLLLADRETQYF.

The genes are TRBV20-1 and TRBJ1-2. The germline gives CDR1 DFQATT, CDR2 SNEGSKA (reference sequence). The CDR3 has 15 amino acids. This chain's CDR3 is CSARDRSPELYGYTF.

The J gene is TRBJ2-5, the V gene TRBV24-1. This CDR3 contains 15 residues. Germline assignment: CDR1 KGHDR and CDR2 SFDVKD. This CDR3 is CATSDPLNGREIQYF.